Listed here are 17 T cell receptor beta chains from one sample, sequenced in a study of blood T cell repertoires in COVID-19. Measured with immunoSEQ multiplex PCR; TCRdb has only the in-frame clones, and not every one. The sample includes fewer than 200,000 clones, approximately 91% seen only once; the top ten take 4.5% to 5%. Specimen: peripheral blood. These receptors came from a man aged 18 to 29 with COVID-19, enrolled during active disease.

The rearrangement joins TRBV10-3 to TRBJ1-2, with unresolved D. Germline lookup yields CDR1 ENHRY and CDR2 SYGVKD. V was cut by 10 bases and J by 4 bases, with 16 bases left in between. The CDR3 runs 13 residues. CDR3 protein: CATYDGIIYGYTF. CDR3 DNA: TGTGCCACCTACGACGGGATCATCTATGGCTACACCTTC.

CDR3 loop: CASSTMTGPGYTF. In DNA form, the CDR3 reads TGTGCCAGCAGCACTATGACAGGTCCTGGCTACACCTTC. The chain combines TRBV6-2 or TRBV6-3 with TRBJ1-2; possible D gene TRBD1, 6 bases. The CDR3 has 13 residues. From germline, CDR1 is MNHEY and CDR2 SVGEGT. V gave up 6 bases and J gave up 7 bases, with 15 bases separating them.

The chain carries TRBV29-1 and TRBJ2-7; TRBD1 agrees at 9 bases. The germline V gene has CDR1 SQVTM and CDR2 ANQGSEA. Trimming cost V 4 bases and J 5 bases; bases outside gene matches: 18. The CDR3 loop spans 17 amino acids. In DNA, the CDR3 is TGCAGCGTTGTTAGTCGCAGGGGGACAGGGCAGGCGGACGAGCAGTACTTC. This encodes CSVVSRRGTGQADEQYF.

The V call is TRBV7-2, the J call TRBJ2-7; the match to TRBD2 covers 10 bases. CDR1 and CDR2 (germline): SGHTA, FQGNSA. V lost 4 bases, J lost 2 bases, and 5 bases stayed unmatched. The CDR3 is 15 residues long. CDR3: CASSSLAGTAYEQYF. In DNA form, the CDR3 reads TGTGCCAGCAGCTCACTAGCGGGAACAGCCTACGAGCAGTACTTC.

This sequence joins TRBV18 and TRBJ1-1; D unresolved. V was trimmed by 3 bases and J by 1 base, leaving 9 bases between them. This CDR3 comprises 14 residues. Germline assignment: CDR1 KGHSH and CDR2 LQKENI. CDR3: CASSPREGNTEAFF. CDR3 bases: TGTGCCAGCTCACCCCGCGAGGGGAACACTGAAGCTTTCTTT. The complete variable domain, with remaining parts taken from reference TRBV18 and TRBJ1-1, reads NAGVMQNPRHLVRRRGQEARLRCSPMKGHSHVYWYRQLPEEGLKFMVYLQKENIIDESGMPKERFSAEFPKEGPSILRIQQVVRGDSAAYFCASSPREGNTEAFFGQGTRLTVV.

In the case of this clone: At one boundary the junction diverges from the germline segment, which might be a read error. This rearrangement joins TRBV6-2 or TRBV6-3 to TRBJ1-4; D call uncertain. This CDR3 has 13 residues. Germline lookup yields CDR1 MNHEY and CDR2 SVGEGT. The DNA for the CDR3 is TGTGCCAGCAGTTACGTCGCGACTGAAAAACTGCTTTTT. Its translation: CASSYVATEKLLF.

The chain employs TRBV4-3 and TRBJ2-6; TRBD2 might be the D (6 bases). V gave up 3 bases and J gave up 1 base, with 10 bases separating them. This CDR3 region has 16 residues. CDR1 is LGHNA and CDR2 is YSLEER in the germline V gene. CDR3 nucleotide sequence: TGCGCCAGCAGCCACCTCGGGGGATCTGGGGCCAACGTCCTGACTTTC. Its protein product is CASSHLGGSGANVLTF.

This chain joins TRBV6-6 and TRBJ2-1, with TRBD2 matching 11 bases. Germline CDR1 MNHNY, CDR2 SVGAGI (reference sequence). The CDR3 has 15 amino acids. V lost 6 bases, J lost 6 bases, and 7 bases stayed unmatched. The CDR3 bases are TGTGCCAGCAGGCTTAGCGGGAGGGACGGCAATGAGCAGTTCTTC. Translating it yields CASRLSGRDGNEQFF.

The chain links TRBV18 to TRBJ1-4; 7 bases align to TRBD1. Germline V CDR1 and CDR2: KGHSH, LQKENI. V dropped 2 bases and J dropped 0; count of bases not matched to a gene: 9. This CDR3 has 18 amino acids. The CDR3 coding sequence is TGTGCCAGCTCACCAGGACAGGCGGGCCCCGCAACTAATGAAAAACTGTTTTTT. Amino acid sequence: CASSPGQAGPATNEKLFF.

The CDR3 region has the DNA TGTGCCAGCAGCGTAGAGGTTGGACTAGCGGGAGAGGGGCCCAATAATGAGCAGTTCTTC. It translates to CASSVEVGLAGEGPNNEQFF. The rearrangement joins TRBV9 to TRBJ2-1, with 13 bases fitting TRBD2. V trimming: 0 bases; J trimming: 7 bases; junction bases outside the gene matches: 16. The CDR3 length is 20 residues. The germline CDR1 and CDR2 sequences are SGDLS and YYNGEE.

J is TRBJ2-2 and V is TRBV19, with 10 positions matching TRBD2. Trimming at V came to 7 bases and at J to 6 bases, leaving 11 bases not matched to a gene. The V gene's germline CDR1 is LNHDA and CDR2 SQIVND (reference sequence). CDR3 length: 16 amino acids. The CDR3 loop reads CASIGLAGDLSGELFF. DNA for the CDR3: TGTGCCAGTATAGGGCTAGCGGGAGATCTTTCCGGGGAGCTGTTTTTT.

This chain uses TRBV5-6 with TRBJ1-1, with 7 positions matching TRBD1. The trim removed 4 bases at V and 1 base at J, leaving 4 bases unmatched. Germline lookup yields CDR1 SGHDT and CDR2 YYEEEE. This CDR3 comprises 14 residues. In DNA form, the CDR3 reads TGTGCCAGCAGCGGAGGGGGCCGGAACACTGAAGCTTTCTTT. Its protein product is CASSGGGRNTEAFF.

The gene calls are TRBV28 and TRBJ2-7; TRBD2 agrees at 13 bases. CDR3 size: 16 residues. V was pared by 6 bases and J by 1 base, with 6 bases of the junction left unmatched. From germline, CDR1 is MDHEN and CDR2 SYDVKM. The CDR3 protein is CASRPGGLAGSYEQYF. The DNA of the CDR3 is TGTGCCAGCAGACCAGGGGGACTAGCGGGATCCTACGAGCAGTACTTC.

This chain joins TRBV19 and TRBJ2-7; TRBD1 matches at 9 bases. CDR1 and CDR2 from the germline V gene are LNHDA and SQIVND (reference sequence). V lost 4 bases, J lost 3 bases, and 1 base stayed unmatched. This CDR3 contains 13 residues. CDR3 region: CASSTGQGYEQYF. In nucleotides, the CDR3 is TGTGCCAGTAGTACGGGACAGGGCTACGAGCAGTACTTC.

The chain has TRBV7-9 and TRBJ2-5; 7 nucleotides line up with TRBD1. Per germline, CDR1 SEHNR and CDR2 FQNEAQ (reference sequence). The V and J ends lost 1 base and 6 bases, in that order; junction bases with no gene match: 2. The CDR3 length is 13 residues. The CDR3 DNA reads as TGTGCCAGCAGCTTAGACAGGGGAAAGACCCAGTACTTC. Translated: CASSLDRGKTQYF.

This chain's CDR3 is CASSPPKGTPSNNEQFF. CDR3 DNA: TGTGCCAGCTCACCACCGAAAGGGACACCAAGTAACAATGAGCAGTTCTTC. The chain employs TRBV18 and TRBJ2-1; weak D call: TRBD1 (6 bases). Trimming pared 0 bases from V and 5 bases from J, leaving 17 bases between. The CDR3 spans 17 residues. Germline V lookup: CDR1 KGHSH, CDR2 LQKENI.

The gene calls are TRBV28 and TRBJ1-5; D gene uncertain. With 5 bases removed from V and 4 bases from J, the gap between germline ends came to 18 bases. Germline CDR1 and CDR2: MDHEN and SYDVKM. CDR3 length: 16 amino acids. The CDR3 sequence: CASSRRRFRGNQPQHF. DNA for the CDR3: TGTGCCAGCAGTCGTCGGCGCTTTCGAGGAAATCAGCCCCAGCATTTT.